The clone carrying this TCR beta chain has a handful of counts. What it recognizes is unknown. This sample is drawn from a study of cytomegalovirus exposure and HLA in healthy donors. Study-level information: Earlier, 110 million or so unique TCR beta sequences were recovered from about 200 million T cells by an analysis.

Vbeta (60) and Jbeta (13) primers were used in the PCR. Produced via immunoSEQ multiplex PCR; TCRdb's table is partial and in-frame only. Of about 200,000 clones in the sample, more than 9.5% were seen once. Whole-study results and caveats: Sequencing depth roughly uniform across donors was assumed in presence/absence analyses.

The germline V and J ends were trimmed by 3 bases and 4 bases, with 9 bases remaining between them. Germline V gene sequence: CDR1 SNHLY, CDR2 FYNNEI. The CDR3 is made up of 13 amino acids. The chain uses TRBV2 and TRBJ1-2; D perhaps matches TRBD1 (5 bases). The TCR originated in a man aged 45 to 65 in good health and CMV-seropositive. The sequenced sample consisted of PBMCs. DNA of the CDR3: TGTGCCAGCAGTGAGGGGGGGGGCTATGGCTACACCTTC. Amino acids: CASSEGGGYGYTF.